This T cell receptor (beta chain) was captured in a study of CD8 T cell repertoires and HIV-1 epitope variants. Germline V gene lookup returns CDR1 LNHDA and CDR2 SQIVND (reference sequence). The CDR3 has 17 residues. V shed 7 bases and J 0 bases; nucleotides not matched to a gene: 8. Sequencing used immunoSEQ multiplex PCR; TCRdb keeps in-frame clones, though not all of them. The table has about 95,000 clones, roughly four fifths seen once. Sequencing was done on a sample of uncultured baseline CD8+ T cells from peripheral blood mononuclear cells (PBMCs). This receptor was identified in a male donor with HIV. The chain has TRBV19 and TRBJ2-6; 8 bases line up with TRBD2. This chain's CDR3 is CASTTTGGNSGANVLTF. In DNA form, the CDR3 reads TGTGCCAGTACTACGACGGGGGGGAACTCTGGGGCCAACGTCCTGACTTTC.